This T cell receptor (beta chain) was identified during a study of cytomegalovirus exposure and HLA in healthy donors. Study-wide points: There was a cluster of highly shared sequence variants that was likely a sequencing artifact.

The V gene's germline CDR1 is MNHEY and CDR2 SMNVEV (reference sequence). Trimming left V 6 bases short and J 4 bases short, with 16 bases between. This CDR3 has 15 amino acids. Concerning this clone: Its antigen is unknown.

Both 60 Vbeta primers and 13 Jbeta primers went into the PCR. Data came from immunoSEQ multiplex PCR; TCRdb stores just in-frame clones and leaves some out. The repertoire holds roughly 160,000 clones, with roughly 80% as singletons. The chain is built from TRBV27 and TRBJ2-1; D perhaps matches TRBD2 (7 bases). The TCR comes from a male donor in good health and CMV-seropositive. What was sequenced was PBMCs. The CDR3 protein is CASRYFRGGYNEQFF. DNA of the CDR3: TGTGCCAGCAGATACTTTAGGGGGGGATACAATGAGCAGTTCTTC.